This T cell receptor beta chain was retrieved from a study of blood T cell repertoires in COVID-19. Study-wide context: Spain, Italy and the United States supplied samples that represented acute and convalescent COVID-19. PBMCs, B-cell-depleted T cells, or T cells were the source of the cDNA or gDNA that made up the material.

This clone was picked up one time. Original data processing: Amplification with reference gene primers provided the estimates of nucleated cell counts. Produced via immunoSEQ multiplex PCR; TCRdb's table is partial and in-frame only. That table furnishes V, J and clone size, whereas the DNA furnished D and trimming. The table includes 90,000 to 150,000 clones, roughly nine tenths detected once. The sequenced material came from peripheral blood. The sequence derives from a man between 70 and 80 years old who had recovered from COVID-19.

CDR3 residues: CAIGQAYEQYF. For the CDR3, the DNA is TGTGCCATCGGGCAGGCCTACGAGCAGTACTTC. This chain links TRBV10-3 with TRBJ2-7; D call uncertain. V was pared by 8 bases and J by 2 bases, with 7 bases between. The CDR3 spans 11 residues. In germline, CDR1 is ENHRY, CDR2 SYGVKD.